A selection of T cell receptor beta chains follows, all from one sample in a study of patients and donors after allogeneic stem cell transplantation. In TCRdb, the RT-PCR reads were re-called with MiXCR into one record per CDR3 protein. In the table there are roughly 200,000 distinct CDR3 sequences, around two fifths of which are singletons. The specimen sequenced was blood, either unsorted or a sorted T cell fraction (not recorded which). All receptors derive from a human donor who was either an allogeneic HSCT recipient or a stem cell or donor lymphocyte infusion donor (not recorded which). It is not recorded whose cells these are; they may come from a transplant donor. The CDR3 runs from the conserved cysteine through the conserved F or W. The D gene is left open where the match is weak. The size of a clone is reported for some rows only, either as once, few or many, or as a class for expanded clones.

d_gene	abundance	v_gene	j_gene	CDR3aa	CDR3nt
.	.	TRBV4-1	TRBJ1-1	CASSHGGLGVNTEAFF	TGCGCCAGCAGCCACGGGGGTTTAGGCGTGAACACTGAAGCTTTCTTT
.	.	TRBV18	TRBJ2-3	CASSPAGRRGTDTQYF	TGTGCCAGCTCACCGGCGGGGCGCCGGGGCACAGATACGCAGTATTTT
.	.	TRBV14	TRBJ2-1	CASSPGPGEYKQFF	TGTGCCAGCAGTCCGGGGCCCGGCGAGTACAAGCAGTTCTTC
.	once	TRBV7-9	TRBJ1-5	CASSLSLPGRGNQPQHF	TGTGCCAGCAGCTTGAGTCTTCCTGGGAGGGGCAATCAGCCCCAGCATTTT
TRBD1	.	TRBV20-1	TRBJ1-5	CSATTGNSNQPQHF	TGCAGTGCTACGACAGGGAATAGCAATCAGCCCCAGCATTTT
.	.	TRBV5-1	TRBJ1-2	CASSLAGQLPYGYTF	TGCGCCAGCAGCTTGGCCGGGCAGCTCCCCTATGGCTACACCTTC
.	few	TRBV7-9	TRBJ1-2	CASSLGGRVDGYTF	TGTGCCAGCAGCTTAGGGGGCAGGGTTGATGGCTACACCTTC
.	few	TRBV12-3/TRBV12-4	TRBJ1-1	CASSVRENTEAFF	TGTGCCAGCAGCGTCCGGGAGAACACTGAAGCTTTCTTT
TRBD1	.	TRBV12-3/TRBV12-4	TRBJ1-2	CASSFGTGEDYGYTF	TGTGCCAGCAGTTTCGGGACAGGGGAAGACTATGGCTACACCTTC
TRBD1	few	TRBV6-6	TRBJ2-1	CASSHGTGLGEQFF	TGTGCCAGCAGCCATGGGACAGGGCTGGGTGAGCAGTTCTTC
.	.	TRBV5-1	TRBJ2-3	CASSLMGGDTQYF	TGCGCCAGCAGCTTGATGGGGGGAGATACGCAGTATTTT
.	.	TRBV12-3/TRBV12-4	TRBJ2-6	CASFRSSGANVLTF	TGTGCCAGCTTTCGGAGCTCTGGGGCCAACGTCCTGACTTTC
TRBD1	.	TRBV5-1	TRBJ2-1	CASREPGQGSNEQFF	TGCGCCAGCAGGGAACCGGGACAGGGAAGCAATGAGCAGTTCTTC
.	.	TRBV6-6	TRBJ1-3	CASSYPGRNSGNTIYF	TGTGCCAGCAGTTACCCGGGACGGAACTCTGGAAACACCATATATTTT
.	.	TRBV14	TRBJ2-3	CASSQRLGRFGDTQYF	TGTGCCAGCAGCCAACGCTTGGGGAGATTCGGAGATACGCAGTATTTT